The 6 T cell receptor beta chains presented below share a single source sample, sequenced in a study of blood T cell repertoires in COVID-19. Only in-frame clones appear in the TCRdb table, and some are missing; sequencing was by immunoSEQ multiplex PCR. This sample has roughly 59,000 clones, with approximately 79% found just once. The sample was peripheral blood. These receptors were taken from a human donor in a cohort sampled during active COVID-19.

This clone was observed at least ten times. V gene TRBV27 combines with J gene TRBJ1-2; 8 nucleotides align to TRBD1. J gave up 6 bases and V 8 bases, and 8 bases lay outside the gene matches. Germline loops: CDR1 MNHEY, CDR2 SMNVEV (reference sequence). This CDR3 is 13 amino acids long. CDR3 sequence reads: CASHAGGANGYTF. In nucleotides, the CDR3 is TGTGCCAGCCATGCAGGGGGCGCGAATGGCTACACCTTC.

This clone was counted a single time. The CDR3 sequence: CASSPPESLAFF. The CDR3 nucleotides are TGTGCCAGCTCACCACCGGAGTCGCTTGCTTTCTTT. This rearrangement joins TRBV18 to TRBJ1-1; no clear D gene. The CDR3 totals 12 residues. The germline V gene has CDR1 KGHSH and CDR2 LQKENI. V gave up 0 bases and J gave up 11 bases, with 10 bases separating them.

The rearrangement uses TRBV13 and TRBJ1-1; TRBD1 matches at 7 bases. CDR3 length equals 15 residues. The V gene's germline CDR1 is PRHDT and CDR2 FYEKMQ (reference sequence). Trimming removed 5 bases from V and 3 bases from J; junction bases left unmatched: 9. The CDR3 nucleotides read TGTGCCAGCAGCACCAGCCGGGACAGTTACACTGAAGCTTTCTTT. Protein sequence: CASSTSRDSYTEAFF.

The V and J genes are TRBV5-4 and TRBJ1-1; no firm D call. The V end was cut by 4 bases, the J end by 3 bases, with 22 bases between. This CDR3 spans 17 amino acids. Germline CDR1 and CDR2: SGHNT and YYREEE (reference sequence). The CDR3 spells CASSPPVGGPTDTEAFF. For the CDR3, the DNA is TGTGCCAGCAGCCCCCCGGTAGGCGGCCCGACGGACACTGAAGCTTTCTTT.

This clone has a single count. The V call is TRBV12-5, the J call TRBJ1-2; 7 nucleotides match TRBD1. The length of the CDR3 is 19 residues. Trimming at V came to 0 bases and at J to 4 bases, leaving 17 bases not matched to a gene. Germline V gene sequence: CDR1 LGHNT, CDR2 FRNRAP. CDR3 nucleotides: TGTGCTAGTGGTTTGGTTTTTCCGGGACAGACTACCAGGGGCTATGGCTACACCTTC. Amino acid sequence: CASGLVFPGQTTRGYGYTF. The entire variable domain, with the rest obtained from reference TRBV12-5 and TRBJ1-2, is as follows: DARVTQTPRHKVTEMGQEVTMRCQPILGHNTVFWYRQTMMQGLELLAYFRNRAPLDDSGMPKDRFSAEMPDATLATLKIQPSEPRDSAVYFCASGLVFPGQTTRGYGYTFGSGTRLTVV.

Here the CDR3 DNA reads TGTGCCAGCAACGAGGGACAGGGTGACACAGATACGCAGTATTTT. As protein: CASNEGQGDTDTQYF. This sequence joins TRBV28 and TRBJ2-3, with 9 nucleotides matching TRBD1. Losses at the gene ends were 7 bases for V and 2 bases for J; bases not matched to a gene: 7. There are 15 residues in the CDR3. Looked up from germline, CDR1 is MDHEN and CDR2 is SYDVKM.